Listed here are 18 T cell receptor beta chains from one sample, sequenced in a study of graft-versus-host responses after intestinal transplantation. Their cognate antigens are unknown. TCRdb's copy holds only in-frame clones and misses some; the assay was immunoSEQ multiplex PCR. The repertoire includes tens of thousands of clones, 95% of them detected once, and 0.23% sits in the top ten. The sequenced sample was unstimulated CD8+ T cells sorted from spleen or lymph node cells, obtained before transplant. The receptors derive from a human donor who was the organ donor for an intestinal transplant.

The genes are TRBV5-6 and TRBJ2-3; possible D gene TRBD2, 5 bases. CDR1 and CDR2 from the germline V gene are SGHDT and YYEEEE. The germline V and J ends were trimmed by 8 bases and 3 bases, with 10 bases remaining between them. This CDR3 contains 12 residues. Here the CDR3 reads CASGRTTDTQYF. The CDR3 region has the DNA TGTGCCAGTGGACGGACTACAGATACGCAGTATTTT.

The V and J genes are TRBV27 and TRBJ1-6; D not certain. This CDR3 region has 13 residues. V shed 5 bases and J shed 8 bases, with 10 bases lying between them. CDR1 is MNHEY and CDR2 is SMNVEV in the germline V gene (reference sequence). CDR3 sequence (DNA): TGTGCCAGCAGTCCCGCCGGGGATTCACCCCTCCACTTT. Translated, it gives CASSPAGDSPLHF.

The chain uses TRBV6-5 and TRBJ2-1, with TRBD2 as a possible D gene (6 bases). This CDR3 is 14 amino acids long. The V gene's germline CDR1 is MNHEY and CDR2 SVGAGI. Trimming stripped 0 bases from V and 12 bases from J, with 15 bases between. The CDR3: CASSYSEGSGSQFF. The DNA of the CDR3 is TGTGCCAGCAGTTACTCGGAGGGTTCCGGCTCGCAGTTCTTC.

The J gene is TRBJ2-5, the V gene TRBV28; 7 bases align to TRBD2. The germline V gene encodes CDR1 MDHEN and CDR2 SYDVKM. V lost 3 bases to trimming and J lost 0 bases; unmatched junction nucleotides: 1. The CDR3 is 14 amino acids. The CDR3 DNA is TGTGCCAGCAGTTTCAGCGGGGACCAAGAGACCCAGTACTTC. Its protein is CASSFSGDQETQYF.

V is TRBV27 and J is TRBJ1-2; D unresolved. Germline V lookup: CDR1 MNHEY, CDR2 SMNVEV (reference sequence). CDR3 size: 17 residues. Trimming left V 0 bases short and J 4 bases short, with 18 bases between. In DNA form, the CDR3 reads TGTGCCAGCAGTTTATCGAGCCTCGTTGGATCCTCCTATGGCTACACCTTC. Its translation: CASSLSSLVGSSYGYTF.

This clone was seen a single time. The V gene is TRBV7-3, the J gene TRBJ2-3, with D perhaps assigned TRBD1 or TRBD2 (6 bases each). CDR3 length equals 16 residues. Germline V gene sequence: CDR1 SGHTA, CDR2 FQGTGA. Trimming cost V 2 bases and J 3 bases, with 15 bases left between them. The CDR3, as DNA: TGTGCCAGCAGCTTAGTGGGGGGCTCTGGGACAGATACGCAGTATTTT. This encodes CASSLVGGSGTDTQYF.

V usage is TRBV6-1 and J usage is TRBJ2-1; D gene uncertain. CDR3 length: 14 residues. V was shortened by 6 bases and J by 5 bases, with 14 bases between the two germline ends. The V gene's germline CDR1 is MNHNS and CDR2 SASEGT. The CDR3 sequence is CASRMIGSNNEQFF. Written as DNA, the CDR3 is TGTGCCAGCAGGATGATAGGGTCCAACAATGAGCAGTTCTTC.

The rearrangement links TRBV28 to TRBJ2-1; 10 positions match TRBD1. CDR1 and CDR2 from the germline V gene are MDHEN and SYDVKM. The CDR3 is made up of 19 amino acids. J was trimmed by 7 bases and V by 2 bases; bases with no gene match: 17. CDR3 protein: CASSLPRYKGQGVVNEQFF. The CDR3, as DNA: TGTGCCAGCAGTTTACCCCGATACAAAGGACAGGGGGTTGTGAATGAGCAGTTCTTC.

The V and J genes are TRBV25-1 and TRBJ1-6; D call uncertain. The CDR3 loop spans 14 amino acids. V was shortened by 5 bases and J by 0 bases, with 5 bases between the two germline ends. Germline-derived CDR1 and CDR2 are MGHDK and SYGVNS. The CDR3 region is CASSLGSYNSPLHF. As DNA, the CDR3 is TGTGCCAGCAGTCTTGGCTCCTATAATTCACCCCTCCACTTT.

The chain joins TRBV5-1 to TRBJ1-6; 9 positions agree with TRBD1. The V and J ends lost 4 bases and 8 bases, in that order; junction bases with no gene match: 4. Germline CDR1 is SGHRS and CDR2 is YFSETQ. This CDR3 region has 14 residues. The CDR3 is CASSLRQGDSPLHF. The CDR3 DNA sequence: TGCGCCAGCAGCCTGAGACAGGGGGATTCACCCCTCCACTTT.

The chain is built from TRBV15 and TRBJ2-5; the match to TRBD2 covers 8 bases. The J call could be wrong; TRBJ2-7 is a better fit for the DNA end. The CDR3 spans 13 residues. CDR1 is LNHNV and CDR2 is YYDKDF in the germline V gene (reference sequence). The CDR3 region is CATSPAGDYEQYF. CDR3 bases: TGTGCCACCAGCCCAGCGGGAGACTACGAGCAGTACTTC.

The rearrangement uses TRBV27 and TRBJ1-5; tentatively, D is TRBD1 (5 bases). Germline-derived CDR1 and CDR2 are MNHEY and SMNVEV (reference sequence). This CDR3 has 13 residues. The V end lost 6 bases, the J end lost 2 bases, and 8 bases lay between the germline ends. This CDR3 reads CASRRGGNQPQHF. In nucleotides, the CDR3 is TGTGCCAGCAGGAGGGGAGGCAATCAGCCCCAGCATTTT.

This CDR3 reads CASSQGTTYEQYF. As DNA, the CDR3 is TGTGCCAGCAGCCAAGGGACAACCTACGAGCAGTACTTC. The rearrangement uses TRBV4-2 and TRBJ2-7; D may be TRBD1 (5 bases). The CDR3 consists of 13 residues. Trimming removed 1 base at V and 2 bases at J, with 6 bases between. Germline CDR1 reads LGHNA; CDR2 reads YNFKEQ.

The chain joins TRBV6-1 to TRBJ1-1, with TRBD1 identical over 11 bases. Germline V CDR1 and CDR2: MNHNS, SASEGT. V was pared by 5 bases and J by 1 base, with 3 bases of the junction left unmatched. This CDR3 region has 15 residues. In nucleotides, the CDR3 is TGTGCCAGCAGTCCGGACAGGGGGCCGAACACTGAAGCTTTCTTT. It yields the protein CASSPDRGPNTEAFF.

V gene TRBV7-3 combines with J gene TRBJ2-3, with 13 bases identical to TRBD2. The CDR3 extends over 16 amino acids. From germline, CDR1 is SGHTA and CDR2 FQGTGA. Trimming removed 6 bases from V and 5 bases from J; junction bases left unmatched: 8. In DNA form, the CDR3 reads TGTGCCAGCAGGGCAGGACTAGCGGGGGATTTAGATACGCAGTATTTT. Translating gives CASRAGLAGDLDTQYF.

This sequence joins TRBV9 and TRBJ2-5; D ambiguous. Germline CDR1 and CDR2: SGDLS and YYNGEE. This CDR3 has 15 residues. The V gene lost 0 bases and the J gene lost 5 bases, with 14 bases spanning the gap. The CDR3 here is CASSVGGSLGETQYF. CDR3 sequence (DNA): TGTGCCAGCAGCGTAGGGGGTAGCCTGGGGGAGACCCAGTACTTC. The full variable domain, with the rest looked up from reference TRBV9 and TRBJ2-5, is DSGVTQTPKHLITATGQRVTLRCSPRSGDLSVYWYQQSLDQGLQFLIQYYNGEERAKGNILERFSAQQFPDLHSELNLSSLELGDSALYFCASSVGGSLGETQYFGPGTRLLVL.

The chain has TRBV19 and TRBJ2-7; tentatively, D is TRBD1 (6 bases). Germline V gene data show CDR1 as LNHDA and CDR2 as SQIVND (reference sequence). The V end was cut by 5 bases, the J end by 5 bases, with 16 bases between. The CDR3 is made up of 14 amino acids. As DNA, the CDR3 is TGTGCCAGTAGTCCCACAGGGTCTCTCCACGAGCAGTACTTC. Translation: CASSPTGSLHEQYF.

The J gene is TRBJ1-4, the V gene TRBV27; 9 bases align to TRBD1. This CDR3 is built from 16 residues. V lost 5 bases, J lost 4 bases, and 8 bases stayed unmatched. Germline V CDR1 and CDR2: MNHEY, SMNVEV (reference sequence). CDR3 coding DNA: TGTGCCAGCAGTAGGACAGGGGCCGGGGTTAATGAAAAACTGTTTTTT. Translation: CASSRTGAGVNEKLFF.